One and the same sample provided the 3 T cell receptor beta chains below, sequenced in a study of cytomegalovirus exposure and HLA in healthy donors. PCR used 60 Vbeta primers and 13 Jbeta primers. The repertoire was sequenced with immunoSEQ multiplex PCR; TCRdb's copy has only in-frame clones and lacks some. The table lists 100,000 to 150,000 clones, with 1% in the top ten. The sample consisted of PBMCs. The receptors were gathered from a man between 18 and 29 years old in good health and CMV-seronegative.

The chain has TRBV5-1 and TRBJ2-7; 9 bases are a match to TRBD1. The CDR3 runs to 16 residues. Trimming removed 3 bases from V and 3 bases from J; junction bases left unmatched: 10. CDR1 is SGHRS and CDR2 is YFSETQ in the germline V gene. The CDR3 spells CASSYDSGTGYYEQYF. The CDR3 DNA follows: TGCGCCAGCAGCTACGATTCCGGGACAGGGTACTACGAGCAGTACTTC.

This chain joins TRBV11-1 and TRBJ2-7, with TRBD1 matching 9 bases. The CDR3 totals 16 residues. V lost 4 bases to trimming and J lost 1 base; unmatched junction nucleotides: 8. Germline values: CDR1 SGHAT, CDR2 FQDESV (reference sequence). The CDR3 loop reads CASSYGGQGGSYEQYF. The CDR3 DNA is TGTGCCAGCAGCTACGGGGGACAGGGCGGGTCCTACGAGCAGTACTTC.

V usage is TRBV2 and J usage is TRBJ1-1, with D tentatively TRBD1 (6 bases). V was shortened by 3 bases and J by 0 bases, with 8 bases between the two germline ends. Germline assignment: CDR1 SNHLY and CDR2 FYNNEI. This CDR3 has 14 residues. The CDR3 DNA is TGTGCCAGCAGTGACCGGACAGTGAACACTGAAGCTTTCTTT. It translates to CASSDRTVNTEAFF.